One and the same sample provided the 14 T cell receptor beta chains below, sequenced in a study of CD4 T cells in relation to SARS-CoV-2 and coronaviruses. CD4+ T cells from unexposed donors were obtained before the COVID-19 pandemic (2011-2018). TCRdb's copy holds only in-frame clones and misses some; the assay was immunoSEQ multiplex PCR. Among about 64,000 clones listed, roughly 93% were seen once. The sample consisted of naive CD4+ T cells from PBMCs. As to subset: naive CD4+ T cells isolated by negative enrichment. These receptor sequences come from a human donor in good health.

The CDR3 loop reads CSVVPLMRIGTEAFF. CDR3 nucleotides: TGCAGCGTTGTTCCCTTGATGCGTATAGGCACTGAAGCTTTCTTT. The chain combines TRBV29-1 with TRBJ1-1; D is unresolved. This CDR3 region has 15 residues. Trimming stripped 4 bases from V and 4 bases from J, with 19 bases between. Germline CDR1 reads SQVTM; CDR2 reads ANQGSEA.

The J gene is TRBJ1-6, the V gene TRBV30; D is unclear. The CDR3 contains 11 residues. Germline lookup yields CDR1 GTSNPN and CDR2 SVGIG (reference sequence). Deletions cut 1 base from V and 10 bases from J, with 5 bases between. The CDR3 here is CAWSEGSPLHF. The CDR3 DNA is TGTGCCTGGAGTGAGGGATCACCCCTCCACTTT.

This sequence joins TRBV7-2 and TRBJ1-3, with 8 bases identical to TRBD1. The CDR3 contains 16 residues. Germline lookup yields CDR1 SGHTA and CDR2 FQGNSA. The ends lost 0 bases at V and 3 bases at J; junction bases unmatched: 4. The DNA for the CDR3 is TGTGCCAGCAGCTTAGCAAGGACAGGGAGTGGAAACACCATATATTTT. Its translation: CASSLARTGSGNTIYF.

This chain uses TRBV20-1 with TRBJ1-2; 10 bases fit TRBD1. CDR1 is DFQATT, CDR2 SNEGSKA, per germline (reference sequence). V shed 3 bases and J 4 bases; nucleotides not matched to a gene: 5. There are 14 residues in the CDR3. Here the CDR3 reads CSASRTGGRYGYTF. CDR3 sequence (DNA): TGCAGTGCTAGTAGGACAGGGGGTCGCTATGGCTACACCTTC.

With regard to this clone: The sample carries other DNA sequences with the same CDR3. This sequence joins TRBV7-9 and TRBJ2-3; possibly TRBD2 for D (6 bases). This CDR3 region has 15 residues. CDR1 SEHNR and CDR2 FQNEAQ come from the germline V gene (reference sequence). Trimming took off 3 bases at V and 0 bases at J, with 10 bases between the two ends. The CDR3 protein is CASSLPGTSTDTQYF. CDR3 in DNA: TGTGCCAGCAGCTTGCCCGGGACTAGCACAGATACGCAGTATTTT.

The genes are TRBV28 and TRBJ2-7; D possibly matches TRBD1 or TRBD2 (5 bases each). The CDR3 extends over 14 amino acids. Trimming pared 1 base from V and 2 bases from J, leaving 9 bases between. Germline CDR1 is MDHEN and CDR2 is SYDVKM. CDR3 residues: CASSLSRGAYEQYF. In DNA, the CDR3 is TGTGCCAGCAGTTTATCGAGGGGCGCCTACGAGCAGTACTTC.

The CDR3 bases are TGTGCCAGCAGCCAAGAGAAGGGACCGTACACCTTC. Protein sequence: CASSQEKGPYTF. The rearrangement joins TRBV3-1 (or the pseudogene TRBV3-2) to TRBJ1-2; a possible D gene is TRBD1 (5 bases). The CDR3 has 12 amino acids. CDR1 and CDR2 (germline): LGHDT, YNNKEL (reference sequence). The V end was cut by 0 bases, the J end by 11 bases, with 10 bases between.

This CDR3 is CASSLGETGMYEQYF. In nucleotides, the CDR3 is TGTGCCAGCAGCTTGGGGGAGACAGGGATGTACGAGCAGTACTTC. The V and J genes are TRBV5-4 and TRBJ2-7, with 7 bases matching TRBD1. CDR3 length: 15 amino acids. From germline, CDR1 is SGHNT and CDR2 YYREEE (reference sequence). The ends lost 0 bases at V and 4 bases at J; junction bases unmatched: 7.

V and J are TRBV28 and TRBJ2-5; D unclear. Trimming took off 3 bases at V and 2 bases at J, with 10 bases between the two ends. CDR3 length: 14 amino acids. Germline values: CDR1 MDHEN, CDR2 SYDVKM. CDR3 protein: CASSFRQTQETQYF. The CDR3 nucleotides are TGTGCCAGCAGTTTCAGGCAAACTCAAGAGACCCAGTACTTC.

The CDR3 here is CASSLVTGANEKLFF. The CDR3 nucleotides are TGTGCCAGCAGCCTGGTGACAGGGGCGAATGAAAAACTGTTTTTT. V usage is TRBV25-1 and J usage is TRBJ1-4, with 8 nucleotides matching TRBD1. The CDR3 sequence is 15 residues long. The germline V gene encodes CDR1 MGHDK and CDR2 SYGVNS. V lost 6 bases to trimming and J lost 5 bases; unmatched junction nucleotides: 8.

This chain joins TRBV5-4 and TRBJ1-2; D might be TRBD1 (6 bases). Deletions cut 2 bases from V and 14 bases from J, with 22 bases between. The germline CDR1 and CDR2 sequences are SGHNT and YYREEE (reference sequence). This CDR3 has 14 residues. CDR3 loop: CASSLPGASLRGTF. The CDR3 DNA reads as TGTGCCAGCAGCTTACCGGGGGCGAGTCTGAGGGGAACCTTC.

The chain couples TRBV11-2 to TRBJ2-1; 11 bases line up with TRBD2. Germline V gives CDR1 SGHAT, CDR2 FQNNGV. The ends lost 5 bases at V and 1 base at J; junction bases unmatched: 4. CDR3 length equals 16 residues. The CDR3 coding sequence is TGTGCCAGCAGCCCTAGCGGGAGGTCGTCCTACAATGAGCAGTTCTTC. Protein sequence: CASSPSGRSSYNEQFF.

V gene TRBV7-9 combines with J gene TRBJ2-1, with 12 nucleotides matching TRBD2. This CDR3 region has 16 residues. Germline assignment: CDR1 SEHNR and CDR2 FQNEAQ (reference sequence). V dropped 0 bases and J dropped 3; count of bases not matched to a gene: 0. Written as DNA, the CDR3 is TGTGCCAGCAGCTTAGCGACTAGCGGGAGCTACAATGAGCAGTTCTTC. Its protein product is CASSLATSGSYNEQFF.

The rearrangement joins TRBV2 to TRBJ1-5; no reliable D call. There are 15 residues in the CDR3. The germline V gene has CDR1 SNHLY and CDR2 FYNNEI. The V gene lost 10 bases and the J gene lost 1 base, with 17 bases spanning the gap. CDR3 residues: CATNEEGGSNQPQHF. The CDR3, as DNA: TGTGCCACCAACGAGGAGGGAGGAAGCAATCAGCCCCAGCATTTT.